This record covers a single TCR beta chain. The sample comes from a study of Graves' ophthalmopathy and Graves' hyperthyroidism. On the study more broadly: Before any treatment, peripheral blood was taken at the initial diagnosis.

Trimming cost V 1 base and J 1 base; bases outside gene matches: 7. The germline V gene encodes CDR1 DFQATT and CDR2 SNEGSKA (reference sequence). This CDR3 region has 17 residues. Amplifying from RNA transcripts, the study obtained TCR beta CDR3 regions. HTBI primers were employed in first-round RT-PCR, then a second-round multiplex PCR followed. TCRdb called the multiplex PCR reads again in MiXCR, with one record for every CDR3 protein. Altogether about 48,000 distinct CDR3 sequences are present, about 50% being singletons, with the ten largest covering about 24%. In donors with ophthalmopathy, activity was moderate-to-severe, with CAS ≥3, NOSPECS ≥4 and duration under 3 months. Symptoms, serum thyroxine and TRAb, thyroid ultrasound, and orbital computed tomography formed the diagnostic basis. Out of around 10 ml of fresh peripheral blood, PBMCs were obtained.

The chain recombines TRBV20-1 with TRBJ2-2, with 9 bases aligning to TRBD2. The sequenced material came from peripheral blood. The clonotype originates from an adult man with Graves' ophthalmopathy. CDR3 residues: CSARGHTSGWNTGELFF. The CDR3 nucleotides are TGCAGTGCTAGAGGTCATACTAGCGGGTGGAACACCGGGGAGCTGTTTTTT.